The clone carrying this TCR beta chain has a handful of counts. The antigen is undetermined. After removal of 5 bases from V and 5 bases from J, the junction contained 19 bases not matched to a gene. Germline CDR1 SGHRS, CDR2 YFSETQ. The CDR3 spans 21 residues. This specimen comes from a study of T-cell reconstitution after alpha-beta-depleted transplantation in children. Whole-study findings and limits: Reports say that about two months after transplant, the alpha-beta T cells came out of several hundred graft clones that had expanded. From surviving recipient T cells and thymic progenitors came the high day-60 TCRbeta diversity observed in some patients. After one year, T-cell counts and TCRbeta diversity mostly came from new T cells.

Unique molecular identifiers were used in preparing the TCRbeta library. TCRdb redid the calling of the PCR reads with MiXCR, one entry per CDR3 protein. The sample has 670,000 or so distinct CDR3 sequences, about an eighth seen once; the top ten hold 0.79%. This chain joins TRBV5-1 and TRBJ2-1; TRBD2 agrees at 16 bases. The input for sequencing was PBMCs, taken before TCRalphabeta/CD19-depleted stem cell transplant. The receptor's source is a girl aged 2 to 10 with congenital amegakaryocytic thrombocytopenia, due to receive a stem cell transplant. This CDR3 is CASRPDPGLAGGPANDNEQFF. The CDR3 DNA follows: TGCGCCAGCAGACCCGATCCGGGACTAGCGGGAGGGCCTGCAAACGACAATGAGCAGTTCTTC. The full variable domain, completed using reference TRBV5-1 and TRBJ2-1, is KAGVTQTPRYLIKTRGQQVTLSCSPISGHRSVSWYQQTPGQGLQFLFEYFSETQRNKGNFPGRFSGRQFSNSRSEMNVSTLELGDSALYLCASRPDPGLAGGPANDNEQFFGPGTRLTVL.